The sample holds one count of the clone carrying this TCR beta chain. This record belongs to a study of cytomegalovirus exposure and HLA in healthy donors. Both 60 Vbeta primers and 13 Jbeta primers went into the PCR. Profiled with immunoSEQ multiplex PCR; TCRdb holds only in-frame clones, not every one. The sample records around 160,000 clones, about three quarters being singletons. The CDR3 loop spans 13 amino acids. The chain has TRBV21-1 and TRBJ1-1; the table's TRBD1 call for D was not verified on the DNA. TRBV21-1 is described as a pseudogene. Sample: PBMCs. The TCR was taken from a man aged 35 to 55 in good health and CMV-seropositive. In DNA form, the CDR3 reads TGTGCCACCCAGGGGGTCGGGAACACTGAAGCTTTCTTT. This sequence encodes CATQGVGNTEAFF.